This record looks at one T cell receptor beta chain sequence and its context. Its recognized antigen is unknown. Within one base of it there is no much larger clone, and no base qualities were kept. Trimming takes 7 bases from V and 3 bases from J, and the germline ends sit 12 bases apart. CDR1 LNHDA and CDR2 SQIVND are derived from the germline V gene (reference sequence). From the cysteine through the phenylalanine, the CDR3 covers 14 amino acids. CDR3 DNA only is kept here, 42 bases in frame from base 1. This entry comes from a study of cytomegalovirus exposure and HLA in healthy donors listed by TCRdb under 2017. Turning to the overall study: An earlier analysis of about 530 of the donors reported under 300 Gb of sequence data and around 110 million unique TCR beta sequences obtained from 150 million to 200 million T cells. Typing coverage differed by locus: A, B, C, DRB1 and DQB1 were typed in about 629-640 donors, DQA1 in about 500, DPA1 in some 610, and DPB1 in roughly 470. A later genetic analysis took genome-wide SNP genotypes for about three fifths of the 666 donors and used that subset as a discovery cohort. Along with the approximately 700-subject first cohort, a separate validation cohort of some 130 different subjects was used. On average, around 240,000 unique TCR beta nucleotide sequences were sequenced per donor among 300 to 500 genotyped donors of the cohort, with around 19% of those sequences being non-productive. The genetic ancestry cluster associated with self-reported Caucasian donors included roughly four fifths of the roughly 360 genotyped donors. HLA typing included class I and class II loci at four-digit resolution. In the later analysis, no new phenotypic data were used to find candidate immune exposures; instead, reliance was placed on TCR beta sequences and their occurrence across donors. To predict cytomegalovirus infection status, the study combined high-throughput TCR immunosequencing, statistical association of individual TCRs with disease status, and machine learning. An early release that covered 640 HLA-typed donors contained 250 to 350 gigabases of sequencing data and some 87 million unique TCR sequences. A later analysis re-analyzed previously published TCR beta repertoires from 666 donors and added high-resolution HLA genotyping to study TCR occurrence patterns. A handful of DR-DQ haplotypes were handled as single units for association and clustering because linkage in the cohort was strong. The study profiled the T cell repertoires of about 720 subjects by immunosequencing and related them to cytomegalovirus serostatus. All discovery cohort repertoires had been generated using a single sequencing platform. Donor age, sex, ethnicity and CMV serostatus were compiled together with the repertoire data. An earlier analysis of some 500 of the donors applied high-throughput TCR beta sequencing to assess whether each TCR beta V gene segment acted as functional or pseudogenic. The study was designed to test whether signatures of past pathogen exposure could be identified by cataloging public T cell receptors. What the authors observed across the whole study: In a later analysis, most CMV-associated TCR beta chains were found to appear HLA-restricted, with HLA associations seemingly driven largely by CMV exposure. The presence/absence analyses assumed that sequencing depth was roughly uniform across donors, and that assumption may not be true. The cohort was sequenced for TCR beta chains only, and without alpha or paired-chain data the features that could be detected were limited. In the study, roughly 160 TCR beta chains were listed as associated with cytomegalovirus. The authors suggested that the approach could potentially be generalized to other disease states and immunological phenotypes. Assigning TCR associations to individual alleles was difficult when HLA alleles, especially DR and DQ, strongly co-occurred. Some IMGT-functional V segments, including TRBV6-2 and TRBV6-3, could not be distinguished by the 87-base-pair reads and were therefore excluded. In an earlier analysis of under 600 of the donors, most TCR beta V segments were observed in productive rearrangements about 87% or about 30% of the time, broadly matching IMGT annotations. A later genetic analysis reported fewer N-insertions in productive TCRs among donors in an Asian-associated ancestry cluster than the roughly 640-donor mean. A cluster of highly shared sequence variants was judged likely to be a technical artifact of the sequencing pipeline. In a later analysis, several top co-occurrence clusters were reported to appear linked to parvovirus B19, influenza, CMV and Epstein-Barr virus. Three of the identified cytomegalovirus-associated TCR beta chains were confirmed in vitro to be specific for cytomegalovirus antigens. The classifier was reported to diagnose cytomegalovirus status with high specificity and sensitivity in both the original and validation cohorts. In a later analysis, HLA-associated TCR beta chains were found to be more clonally expanded and to have lower generation probabilities than equally common non-associated chains. According to a later analysis, TCR association rates differed among HLA loci, with DRB1 alleles showing the most associated TCRs and HLA-C alleles showing the fewest. Because HLA typing was unavailable for some donors at each locus, only the typed subset was used in association tests. An association between a missense DCLRE1C variant and V-gene and J-gene trimming of TCR beta chains was found in a later genetic analysis and replicated in an independent cohort. Specific HLA alleles were associated with some 15,000 TCR beta sequences at a false discovery rate of 0.05 in a later analysis. The only immune exposure information available for the cohort was CMV serostatus. Linkage disequilibrium might explain the correlated functional status among segregating V segments, but an unknown experimental factor could not be ruled out. The earlier analysis of approximately 560 of the donors excluded approximately 15 rarely observed V segments, including chromosome 9 orphons, because counts were too low. Most TCR sequences were observed very rarely across donors, whereas some public TCRs were present in many individuals. A further reported finding was that TCR beta sequences accurately predicted the HLA-A and HLA-B alleles for most subjects in the first cohort.

The cohort comprised hundreds of healthy bone marrow donors. Cohort members were all nominally healthy when sampled, although unrecorded immune exposures were likely present. The donor was CMV seropositive and was included in the group of 290 or so seropositive cohort members. Each donor provided a peripheral blood sample, and peripheral blood mononuclear cells were used for TCR beta sequencing. The Qiagen DNeasy Blood Extraction Kit was used to extract genomic DNA from the blood cell samples. Libraries were prepared through the immunoSEQ multiplex PCR assay. For the multiplex PCR, a mixture combining 60 forward primers for TCR Vbeta segments and 13 reverse primers for TCR Jbeta segments was used. The CDR3 region of rearranged TCR beta genes was amplified from genomic DNA with a multiplex PCR assay. The amplified TCR beta libraries were sequenced on the Illumina HiSeq System as 87-base-pair reads. In the authors' own workflow: A later analysis counted some 80 million unique TCR beta chains across the 650 to 800 repertoires, and some 12 million of these chains were shared by at least two donors. To remove PCR and sequencing errors, raw reads were error-corrected and collapsed into unique sequences using a nearest-neighbor algorithm that merged closely related sequences. V, D and J gene segments were assigned by aligning CDR3 sequences to IMGT reference sequences. Each retained sequence needed at least a six-nucleotide match to both a V gene segment and a J gene segment. A rearrangement counted as productive if the CDR3 had no stop codons and remained in frame with V and J, and every other rearrangement counted as non-productive. CDR3 was defined by IMGT convention, running from the second conserved V-encoded cysteine to the conserved J-encoded phenylalanine. Sequences without an unambiguous match to a single V gene segment were excluded from the earlier analysis of several hundred of the donors. In an earlier analysis of about 590 of the donors, a V segment was called functional when productive rearrangements were above 56.7%, and segregating when the standard deviation between donors exceeded 5%. A statistical classification framework was built to diagnose cytomegalovirus status from the catalog of TCR beta chain sequences. V and J gene assignment, in a later analysis, came from comparing TCR nucleotide sequences with IMGT/GENE-DB human TR gene sequences. A later analysis assigned CDR3 sequences and most-parsimonious VDJ recombination scenarios with the TCRdist pipeline. A later analysis defined each TCR beta chain by its CDR3 amino acid sequence plus V-gene family, and excluded reads lacking a unique V-gene family. As a way to deal with suspected cross-contamination and a sequencing artifact, a later analysis dropped roughly 600 nucleotide sequences that were highly shared and had low generation probability. In a later analysis, a clonal expansion index was calculated for each public chain from normalized within-repertoire ranks of inferred template counts. In a later analysis, generation probabilities were computed with a VDJ recombination model fitted to out-of-frame rearrangements, and the resulting probabilities were checked against IGoR. A later analysis scored TCR-TCR, TCR-HLA and TCR-CMV co-occurrence with hypergeometric tests, applying a repertoire-size bias correction to TCR pairs. To estimate false discovery rates, a later analysis permuted the HLA or CMV assignments 20 times. A later analysis grouped co-occurring TCRs with DBSCAN, adding TCRdist sequence similarity when clustering within HLA-allele-positive subsets. Repertoires with fewer than 30,000 or more than 120,000 public chains, plus five repertoires with anomalous nucleotide sharing, were excluded from co-occurrence clustering. The immuneACCESS repertoire file appears here via TCRdb, limited to in-frame rearrangements. These files lack a portion of the clones; in checked studies, under half of the deficit traces to unresolved V genes, and the cause of the others is not known. Clone size and V and J calls were adopted from that table, with D and trimming inferred from the DNA. This sample lists 200,000 or so clones; about 77% were detected once. Together, the top ten hold 4.5% to 7.5% of the sample.

The sequenced material came from PBMCs. Here the chain combines TRBV19 and TRBJ2-2; the D segment could be TRBD2, given 5 matching bases. The TCR was taken from a woman in her twenties or thirties in good health and CMV-seropositive. This receptor carries the CDR3 CASKGGSDTGELFF. The bases are TGTGCCAGTAAGGGCGGGTCCGACACCGGGGAGCTGTTTTTT.